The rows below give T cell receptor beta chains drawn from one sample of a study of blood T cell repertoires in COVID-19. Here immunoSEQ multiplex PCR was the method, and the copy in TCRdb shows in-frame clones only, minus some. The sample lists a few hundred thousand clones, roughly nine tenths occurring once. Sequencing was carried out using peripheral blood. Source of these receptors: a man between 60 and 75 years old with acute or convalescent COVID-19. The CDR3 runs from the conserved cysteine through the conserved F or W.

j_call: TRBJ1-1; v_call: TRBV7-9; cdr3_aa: CASSEQTGSNTEAFF
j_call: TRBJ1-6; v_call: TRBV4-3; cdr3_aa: CASSQVSGGSSPLHF
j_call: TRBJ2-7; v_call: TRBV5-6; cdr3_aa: CASSLIREAYEQYF
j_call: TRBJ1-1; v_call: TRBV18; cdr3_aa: CASSPTREDTEAFF
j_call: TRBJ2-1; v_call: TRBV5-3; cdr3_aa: CARSLPRGLHHPGSYNEQFF
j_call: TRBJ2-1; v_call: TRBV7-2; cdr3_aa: CASSLWGANEQFF
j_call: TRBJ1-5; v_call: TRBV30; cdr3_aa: CAWSPRLGVDQPQHF
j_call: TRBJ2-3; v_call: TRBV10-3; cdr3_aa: CAINGKREAGDTQYF
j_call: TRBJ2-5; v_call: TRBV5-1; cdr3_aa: CASSLATGGGQETQYF
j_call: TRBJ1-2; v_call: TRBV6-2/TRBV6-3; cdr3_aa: CASSDRDRASGYTF
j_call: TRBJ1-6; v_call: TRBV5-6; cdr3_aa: CASSSGQGAGNSPLHF
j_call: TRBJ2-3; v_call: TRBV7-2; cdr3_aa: CASSSTGGSTDTQYF
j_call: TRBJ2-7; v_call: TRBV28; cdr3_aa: CASTSASERYEQYF
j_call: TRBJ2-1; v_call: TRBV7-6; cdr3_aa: CASSPSREGRGRQFF
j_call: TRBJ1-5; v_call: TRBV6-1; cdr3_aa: CASSENRGPNQPQHF
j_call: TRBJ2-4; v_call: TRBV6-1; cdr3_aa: CASSELGAQGNIQYF
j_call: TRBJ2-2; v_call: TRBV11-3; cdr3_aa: CASSLGLAGEIGELFF
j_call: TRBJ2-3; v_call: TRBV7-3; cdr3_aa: CASSPNRQSTDTQYF
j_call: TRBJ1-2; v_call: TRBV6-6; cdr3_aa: CASSPLEFYGYTF
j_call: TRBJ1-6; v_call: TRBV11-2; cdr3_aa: CASSPRLEDSPLHF
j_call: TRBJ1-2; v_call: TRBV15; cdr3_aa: CATSRDLGGGYGYTF
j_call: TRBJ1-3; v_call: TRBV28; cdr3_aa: CASRGQNSGNTIYF
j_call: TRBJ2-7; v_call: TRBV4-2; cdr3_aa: CASSQVGGTGRNEQYF
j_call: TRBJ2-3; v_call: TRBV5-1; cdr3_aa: CASSLGQLSTDTQYF
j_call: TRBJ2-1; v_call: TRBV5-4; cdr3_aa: CASSLGGAGGIYNEQFF
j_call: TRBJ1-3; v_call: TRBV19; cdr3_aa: CASSTMPQGSGNTIYF
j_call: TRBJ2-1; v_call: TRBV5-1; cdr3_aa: CASSLFSGSGSRFNEQFF
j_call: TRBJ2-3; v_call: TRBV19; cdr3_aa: CASNRDRGQGTDTQYF
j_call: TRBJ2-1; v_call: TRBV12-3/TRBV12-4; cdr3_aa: CASSFRRNNEQFF
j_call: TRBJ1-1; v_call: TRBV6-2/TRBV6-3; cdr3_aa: CASSPPVRNTEAFF
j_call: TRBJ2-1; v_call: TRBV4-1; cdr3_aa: CASSHNQGTGQFF
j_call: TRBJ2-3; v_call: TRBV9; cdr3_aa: CASSVAERVETDTQYF
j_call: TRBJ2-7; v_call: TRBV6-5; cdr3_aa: CASSTTVYEQYF
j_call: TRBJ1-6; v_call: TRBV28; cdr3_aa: CASSLPTDRLSSPLHF
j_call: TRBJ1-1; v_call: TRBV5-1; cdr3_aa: CASSPRAGGTSTEAFF